This T cell receptor beta chain is from a study of identical twins. Germline lookup yields CDR1 MDHEN and CDR2 SYDVKM. J gave up 2 bases and V 8 bases, and 6 bases lay outside the gene matches. CDR3 length: 13 residues. This clonotype came up many times. No antigen is known for it. Findings and caveats of the study: Invariant T cells like MAIT and iNKT could partly confound the zero-insertion analyses.

TCRdb re-called the 5' RACE reads through MiXCR, storing one row per CDR3 protein. The profile covers around 370,000 distinct CDR3 sequences, with 9% to 10% appearing a single time and 8.5% to 10% taken by the ten largest. Sample: naive T cells sorted from blood. The chain carries TRBV28 and TRBJ2-7, with 7 positions matching TRBD2. This clonotype was obtained from a woman aged 45 to 65 in good health. Written as DNA, the CDR3 is TGTGCCAGCCTTGGACTAGATCCCTACGAGCAGTACTTC. As protein: CASLGLDPYEQYF.